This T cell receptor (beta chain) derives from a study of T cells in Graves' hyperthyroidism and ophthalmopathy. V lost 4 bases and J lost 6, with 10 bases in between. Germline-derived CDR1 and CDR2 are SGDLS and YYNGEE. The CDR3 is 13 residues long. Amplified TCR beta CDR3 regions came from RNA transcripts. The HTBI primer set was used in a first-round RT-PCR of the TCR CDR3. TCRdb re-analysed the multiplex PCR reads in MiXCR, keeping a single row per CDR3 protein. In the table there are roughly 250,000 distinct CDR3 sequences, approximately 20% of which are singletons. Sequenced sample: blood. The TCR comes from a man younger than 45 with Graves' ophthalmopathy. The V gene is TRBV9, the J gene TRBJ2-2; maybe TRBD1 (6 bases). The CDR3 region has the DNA TGTGCCAGCAGCACACAGGGTCCCGGGGAGCTGTTTTTT. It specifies CASSTQGPGELFF.